Below, 19 T cell receptor beta chains from the same sample are listed, as sequenced in a study of blood T cells in healthy people across ages. A J-beta primer mix and a sample-barcoded 5' primer were used in a second PCR of roughly 7 to 12 cycles. TCRdb independently ran MiXCR on the 5' RACE reads; one entry per CDR3 protein. The table records about 670,000 distinct CDR3 sequences, 52% of them present only once. What was sequenced was blood. Receptors were obtained from a woman aged 80 or older in good health.

The chain uses TRBV6-1 and TRBJ2-4; maybe TRBD2 (6 bases). CDR1 and CDR2 (germline): MNHNS, SASEGT. This CDR3 spans 18 amino acids. Trimming left V 6 bases short and J 0 bases short, with 21 bases between. CDR3 nucleotide sequence: TGTGCCAGCAGGCCTGGGAGTAGCGGACGTATAGCCAAAAACATTCAGTACTTC. Its translation: CASRPGSSGRIAKNIQYF.

In this sample, this clonotype turned up a few times. The V call is TRBV3-1, the J call TRBJ2-2; no reliable D call. The CDR3 sequence is 15 residues long. The ends were cut back, 2 bases at V and 0 bases at J, with 7 bases in the middle. Germline V gene lookup returns CDR1 LGHDT and CDR2 YNNKEL (reference sequence). The CDR3, as DNA: TGTGCCAGCAGCCAATTCGGCACGAACACCGGGGAGCTGTTTTTT. It specifies CASSQFGTNTGELFF.

This clonotype came up a few times. The chain is built from TRBV19 and TRBJ1-4; the D is unclear. CDR1 and CDR2 (germline): LNHDA, SQIVND (reference sequence). The CDR3 contains 13 residues. V lost 10 bases and J lost 5, with 14 bases in between. CDR3 DNA sequence: TGTGCCACCCACCCGGCCGGCAATGAAAAACTGTTTTTT. Translation: CATHPAGNEKLFF.

This clonotype was counted a single time. With a much larger clone just one base away, this may be a read error. The genes are TRBV5-1 and TRBJ2-5, with D perhaps TRBD1 (6 bases). Germline V lookup: CDR1 SGHRS, CDR2 YFSETQ. V was cut by 10 bases and J by 3 bases, with 19 bases left in between. The CDR3 is made up of 14 amino acids. The CDR3 here is CAGTRGQPEETQYF. CDR3 nucleotide sequence: TGCGCCGGCACCCGTGGACAGCCCGAAGAGACCCAGTACTTC.

The CDR3 nucleotides are TGTGCCAGCAGTTCCCCTAGCGGAGTGGGGTACAATGAGCAGTTCTTC. Amino acid sequence: CASSSPSGVGYNEQFF. The chain combines TRBV27 with TRBJ2-1, with 7 bases identical to TRBD2. The V gene end was trimmed by 4 bases and the J gene end by 4 bases; junction bases not matched to a gene: 10. There are 16 residues in the CDR3. Per the germline V gene, CDR1 is MNHEY and CDR2 is SMNVEV (reference sequence).

The chain couples TRBV30 to TRBJ2-5; D not certain. This CDR3 is 14 amino acids long. Germline V gene lookup returns CDR1 GTSNPN and CDR2 SVGIG (reference sequence). Trimming pared 3 bases from V and 1 base from J, leaving 12 bases between. The CDR3 sequence is CAWSGLPGQETQYF. The DNA of the CDR3 is TGTGCCTGGAGCGGGCTACCTGGCCAAGAGACCCAGTACTTC. Combining the CDR3 with reference TRBV30 and TRBJ2-5 gives the whole variable domain SQTIHQWPATLVQPVGSPLSLECTVEGTSNPNLYWYRQAAGRGLQLLFYSVGIGQISSEVPQNLSASRPQDRQFILSSKKLLLSDSGFYLCAWSGLPGQETQYFGPGTRLLVL.

J is TRBJ2-3 and V is TRBV6-1, with 7 nucleotides matching TRBD2. Germline CDR1 and CDR2: MNHNS and SASEGT. V lost 8 bases to trimming and J lost 1 base; unmatched junction nucleotides: 6. The CDR3 is 14 residues long. The CDR3 nucleotides are TGTGCCAGCGGAGCGGGATTCGGCACAGATACGCAGTATTTT. It is translated as CASGAGFGTDTQYF.

Worth noting for this clonotype: A read error may be the cause here, since a much bigger clone is one base away. The chain carries TRBV12-3 or TRBV12-4 and TRBJ2-5, with TRBD1 as a possible D gene (5 bases). Trimming pared 2 bases from V and 5 bases from J, leaving 12 bases between. This CDR3 is 14 amino acids long. CDR3 bases: TGTGCCAGCAGTTTAAGGGGTTTTCCGGAGACCCAGTACTTC. It codes for CASSLRGFPETQYF.

With respect to this clonotype: A much larger clone is a single base away; this may be a read error. This chain joins TRBV7-2 and TRBJ2-1; D gene uncertain. The CDR3 sequence is 15 residues long. Looked up from germline, CDR1 is SGHTA and CDR2 is FQGNSA. CDR3 bases: TGTGCCAGCAGCTTAATGGCATTCGCCTACAATGGGCAGTTCTTC. It encodes CASSLMAFAYNGQFF.

V is TRBV20-1 and J is TRBJ1-2; D gene ambiguous. Germline CDR1 DFQATT, CDR2 SNEGSKA (reference sequence). Trimming took 1 base from V and 4 from J, leaving 22 bases between them. The CDR3 loop spans 17 amino acids. The CDR3 protein is CSARALHVSPAPYGYTF. For the CDR3, the DNA is TGCAGTGCTAGAGCTCTCCATGTTAGCCCGGCACCCTATGGCTACACCTTC.

A note on this clonotype: The junction and the germline gene differ at one end; a read error may be behind it. The rearrangement uses TRBV6-5 and TRBJ2-1; 8 nucleotides align to TRBD2. The CDR3 covers 17 residues. In germline, CDR1 is MNHEY, CDR2 SVGAGI. The CDR3 DNA reads as TGTGCCGGCAGTTACTATAGCGGGATTAGCTCCTACAATAAGCAGTTCTTC. This translates into CAGSYYSGISSYNKQFF.

Remarks on this clonotype: This could be a read error, since a much larger clone is one nucleotide away. This sequence joins TRBV29-1 and TRBJ2-7; D is possibly TRBD2 (6 bases). V shed 7 bases and J shed 7 bases, with 17 bases lying between them. CDR1 and CDR2 from the germline V gene are SQVTM and ANQGSEA. This CDR3 region has 12 residues. Written as DNA, the CDR3 is TGCAGCGGGGGGGTAGAGTACAATGAGCAGTACTTC. This codes for CSGGVEYNEQYF.

The sample holds a few counts of this clonotype. The V call is TRBV12-3 or TRBV12-4, the J call TRBJ1-5; no reliable D call. The CDR3 extends over 14 amino acids. V lost 1 base and J lost 7, with 11 bases in between. CDR3 residues: CASSLGQAGQPQHF. The CDR3 bases are TGTGCCAGCAGTTTAGGGCAGGCTGGGCAGCCCCAGCATTTT.

CDR3 protein: CASSRNSDSYEQYF. CDR3 coding DNA: TGTGCCAGCAGCCGTAATAGCGATTCCTACGAGCAGTACTTC. The rearrangement joins TRBV7-2 to TRBJ2-7; maybe TRBD2 (5 bases). Germline V gene lookup returns CDR1 SGHTA and CDR2 FQGNSA. V lost 5 bases to trimming and J lost 1 base, with 12 bases between them. The CDR3 spans 14 residues.

There are many counts of this clonotype. V is TRBV7-9 and J is TRBJ1-1, with no clear D. The CDR3 has 11 amino acids. CDR1 and CDR2 from the germline V gene are SEHNR and FQNEAQ (reference sequence). Trimming shortened V by 6 bases and J by 1 base, and 3 bases separated the two germline ends. CDR3: CASSSNTEAFF. As DNA, the CDR3 is TGTGCCAGCAGTTCGAACACTGAAGCTTTCTTT.

This clonotype was found a few times. Just one base apart from a much larger clone, this may be a read error. The chain employs TRBV7-8 and TRBJ2-7; 10 positions match TRBD1. This CDR3 is 15 amino acids long. Germline V gives CDR1 SGHVS, CDR2 FQNEAQ. CDR3 bases: TGTGCCGGCAGCTTGGTGGGGACAGGGGACTACGAGCAGTACTTC. Amino acid sequence: CAGSLVGTGDYEQYF.

With respect to this clonotype: It may be a read error: a sequence one base away is much more abundant. V is TRBV25-1 and J is TRBJ2-7; D is tentatively TRBD1 or TRBD2 (5 bases each). Germline values: CDR1 MGHDK, CDR2 SYGVNS. Trimming cost V 1 base and J 2 bases, with 9 bases left between them. This CDR3 region has 14 residues. CDR3 sequence: CASSESGRPYEQYF. The CDR3, as DNA: TGTGCCAGCAGTGAATCGGGACGCCCCTACGAGCAGTACTTC.

This chain uses TRBV11-2 with TRBJ2-7, with D uncertain. This CDR3 spans 11 amino acids. Trimming stripped 5 bases from V and 13 bases from J, with 15 bases between. CDR1 SGHAT and CDR2 FQNNGV come from the germline V gene. CDR3 in DNA: TGTGCCAGCAGCGCCGAAGAGACCCATTACTTC. Residues: CASSAEETHYF.

Comment on this clonotype: Just one base apart from a much larger clone, this may be a read error. The rearrangement joins TRBV20-1 to TRBJ2-1; TRBD1 or TRBD2 may be the D gene (5 bases each). The CDR3 is made up of 15 amino acids. CDR1 is DFQATT, CDR2 SNEGSKA, per germline (reference sequence). CDR3 nucleotide sequence: TGCAGTGCGCTTATCCTGGGGGTTTCCTGCAATGAGCAGTTCTTC. This codes for CSALILGVSCNEQFF.